These T cell receptor beta chains were read from a single sample in a study of T cells in localized non-small cell lung cancer. Clones were sequenced by immunoSEQ multiplex PCR, and TCRdb holds only the in-frame ones, with some missing. This table has 25,000 to 30,000 clones, about 91% appearing once. The sequencing here drew on peripheral blood, taken before any cancer treatment. These receptors were collected from a male donor aged 60 or over with stage I lung adenocarcinoma. CDR3s include the opening cysteine and the closing phenylalanine or tryptophan. D genes are given only for firm matches. A clone size is listed for some rows: how often the clone was seen (once, few, many), or a class if it is expanded.

V gene	D gene	clone size	J gene	CDR3 protein	CDR3 DNA
TRBV28	-	-	TRBJ1-5	CASSPGGGVGPQHF	TGTGCCAGCAGCCCGGGGGGGGGCGTGGGGCCCCAGCATTTT
TRBV19	TRBD2	-	TRBJ2-3	CASTKGLAGTDTQYF	TGTGCCAGTACTAAGGGACTAGCGGGCACAGATACGCAGTATTTT
TRBV4-3	TRBD2	-	TRBJ2-2	CASSPGGGATGELFF	TGCGCCAGCAGCCCTGGCGGGGGGGCCACCGGGGAGCTGTTTTTT
TRBV18	-	-	TRBJ2-1	CASSPQGSTGREDEQFF	TGTGCCAGCTCACCCCAGGGGTCTACAGGTCGAGAGGATGAGCAGTTCTTC
TRBV28	TRBD2	-	TRBJ2-3	CASSLWTSGAPDTQYF	TGTGCCAGCAGTTTATGGACTAGCGGGGCCCCAGATACGCAGTATTTT
TRBV7-8	-	-	TRBJ1-3	CASSPYSSGANTIYF	TGTGCCAGCAGCCCCTACTCATCAGGAGCAAACACCATATATTTT
TRBV7-9	TRBD1	few	TRBJ1-3	CASSPDRGSGNTIYF	TGTGCCAGCAGCCCAGACAGGGGCTCTGGAAACACCATATATTTT
TRBV19	TRBD1	-	TRBJ1-5	CASSATGGNQPQHF	TGTGCCAGTAGTGCGACAGGGGGCAATCAGCCCCAGCATTTT
TRBV23-1	TRBD2	-	TRBJ2-3	CASSHLLAGGGDTQYF	TGCGCCAGCAGTCACCTACTAGCGGGGGGGGGAGATACGCAGTATTTT
TRBV30	-	-	TRBJ2-3	CAWSVSRLTDTQYF	TGTGCCTGGAGTGTTTCCAGACTCACAGATACGCAGTATTTT
TRBV6-1	-	-	TRBJ2-3	CASSEGRQDTQYF	TGTGCCAGCAGTGAAGGTCGGCAAGATACGCAGTATTTT
TRBV12-5	TRBD1	-	TRBJ1-1	CASGLMGQYTEAFF	TGTGCTAGTGGTTTGATGGGACAGTACACTGAAGCTTTCTTT
TRBV19	TRBD1	-	TRBJ2-7	CASSLGTGSYEQYF	TGTGCCAGTAGCCTCGGGACAGGCTCCTACGAGCAGTACTTC
TRBV10-3	-	-	TRBJ1-5	CAIRGPDSNQPQHF	TGTGCCATCAGGGGACCGGATAGCAATCAGCCCCAGCATTTT
TRBV5-1	-	-	TRBJ1-1	CASSLLQAENTEAFF	TGCGCCAGCAGCTTGCTTCAGGCTGAGAACACTGAAGCTTTCTTT
TRBV28	TRBD1	-	TRBJ2-3	CASRGTGVDTQYF	TGTGCCAGCAGGGGAACAGGGGTGGATACGCAGTATTTT
TRBV10-3	TRBD1	-	TRBJ1-2	CAISAGPGQGNYGYTF	TGTGCCATCAGTGCGGGACCGGGACAGGGGAACTATGGCTACACCTTC
TRBV5-1	TRBD2	-	TRBJ2-1	CASSSLAGGAEEQFF	TGCGCCAGCAGCTCACTAGCGGGGGGGGCCGAGGAGCAGTTCTTC
TRBV6-5	-	-	TRBJ1-1	CASSLVGETEAFF	TGTGCCAGCAGTTTGGTCGGGGAGACTGAAGCTTTCTTT
TRBV2	-	-	TRBJ2-5	CASSETRQETQYF	TGTGCCAGCAGTGAGACCAGGCAAGAGACCCAGTACTTC
TRBV18	-	-	TRBJ2-2	CASSGTSTGELFF	TGTGCCAGCTCGGGGACCTCCACCGGGGAGCTGTTTTTT
TRBV15	TRBD1	-	TRBJ2-2	CATLLGTGVNTGELFF	TGTGCCACCTTACTGGGGACAGGGGTGAACACCGGGGAGCTGTTTTTT
TRBV9	-	-	TRBJ2-1	CASSVGAGEEHEQFF	TGTGCCAGCAGCGTAGGGGCAGGAGAAGAACATGAGCAGTTCTTC
TRBV6-6	TRBD1	-	TRBJ2-7	CASSAQGAMREQYF	TGTGCCAGCAGTGCGCAGGGGGCTATGAGAGAGCAGTACTTC
TRBV7-8	-	-	TRBJ1-2	CASSFGLGANYGYTF	TGTGCCAGCAGCTTCGGGCTTGGGGCTAACTATGGCTACACCTTC
TRBV6-1	-	once	TRBJ2-6	CASRRTGANVLTF	TGTGCCAGCAGGCGTACAGGGGCCAACGTCCTGACTTTC
TRBV7-2	-	-	TRBJ1-2	CASSLAEGLGGYTF	TGTGCCAGCAGCTTAGCGGAGGGATTGGGGGGCTACACCTTC
TRBV25-1	-	-	TRBJ1-1	CASSDPLGGITEAFF	TGTGCCAGCAGTGACCCTTTGGGGGGAATTACTGAAGCTTTCTTT
TRBV6-5	-	once	TRBJ2-3	CASSYVGGTDTQYF	TGTGCCAGCAGTTACGTAGGTGGCACAGATACGCAGTATTTT
TRBV7-9	-	-	TRBJ2-3	CASSVSSDTQYF	TGTGCCAGCAGCGTAAGTTCAGATACGCAGTATTTT
TRBV28	-	-	TRBJ1-1	CASSTGYTEAFF	TGTGCCAGCAGCACAGGGTACACTGAAGCTTTCTTT
TRBV28	-	once	TRBJ1-2	CASSLTSPNYGYTF	TGTGCCAGCAGTTTAACCAGTCCTAACTATGGCTACACCTTC
TRBV18	-	once	TRBJ2-7	CASSPGGTTYEQYF	TGTGCCAGCTCACCGGGGGGAACCACCTACGAGCAGTACTTC
TRBV2	TRBD1	-	TRBJ2-3	CASRQQGIPDTQYF	TGTGCCAGCAGACAACAGGGGATCCCAGATACGCAGTATTTT
TRBV29-1	-	-	TRBJ1-2	CSVGTPEGYTF	TGCAGCGTTGGGACCCCGGAAGGCTACACCTTC
TRBV9	-	-	TRBJ2-2	CASSVASGTGELFF	TGTGCCAGCAGCGTAGCTAGTGGGACCGGGGAGCTGTTTTTT
TRBV5-5	-	-	TRBJ1-2	CASSLESDYGYTF	TGTGCCAGCAGCTTGGAATCGGACTATGGCTACACCTTC
TRBV7-6	-	-	TRBJ2-7	CASSLTVSPYEQYF	TGTGCCAGCAGCTTAACGGTTTCCCCCTACGAGCAGTACTTC
TRBV6-5	-	-	TRBJ2-6	CASSYVGAANVLTF	TGTGCCAGCAGTTACGTGGGGGCCGCCAACGTCCTGACTTTC
TRBV2	TRBD1	few	TRBJ1-3	CASSDHTTGGGNTIYF	TGTGCCAGCAGCGACCATACCACAGGGGGTGGAAACACCATATATTTT
TRBV28	TRBD1	-	TRBJ1-6	CASSPGQGRIHF	TGTGCCAGCAGTCCCGGACAGGGCCGCATCCACTTT
TRBV18	TRBD1	once	TRBJ1-1	CASSPTTGQNTEAFF	TGTGCCAGCTCACCAACGACAGGGCAGAACACTGAAGCTTTCTTT
TRBV30	-	-	TRBJ1-3	CAWSHPQSSGNTIYF	TGTGCCTGGAGTCATCCACAGAGCTCTGGAAACACCATATATTTT
TRBV6-1	-	-	TRBJ1-5	CASSEALQGRSNQPQHF	TGTGCCAGCAGTGAAGCGCTTCAGGGACGTTCGAATCAGCCCCAGCATTTT
TRBV19	TRBD1	-	TRBJ2-2	CASRLQGAGGGELFF	TGTGCCAGTAGATTACAGGGGGCTGGAGGCGGGGAGCTGTTTTTT